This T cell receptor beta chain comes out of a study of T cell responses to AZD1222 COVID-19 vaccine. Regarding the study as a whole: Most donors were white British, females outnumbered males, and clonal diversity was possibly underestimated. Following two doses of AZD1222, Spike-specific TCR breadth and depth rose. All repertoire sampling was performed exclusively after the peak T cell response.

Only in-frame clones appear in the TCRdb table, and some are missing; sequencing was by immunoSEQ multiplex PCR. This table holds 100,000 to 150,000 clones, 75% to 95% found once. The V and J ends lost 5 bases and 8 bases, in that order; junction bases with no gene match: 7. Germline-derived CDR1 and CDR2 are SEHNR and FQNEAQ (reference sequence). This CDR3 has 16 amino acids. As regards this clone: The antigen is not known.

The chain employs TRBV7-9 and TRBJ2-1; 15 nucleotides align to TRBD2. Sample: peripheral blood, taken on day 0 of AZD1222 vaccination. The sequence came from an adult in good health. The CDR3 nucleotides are TGTGCCAGCAGCGAATGGACTAGCGGGAGGGTCTATGAGCAGTTCTTC. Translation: CASSEWTSGRVYEQFF.